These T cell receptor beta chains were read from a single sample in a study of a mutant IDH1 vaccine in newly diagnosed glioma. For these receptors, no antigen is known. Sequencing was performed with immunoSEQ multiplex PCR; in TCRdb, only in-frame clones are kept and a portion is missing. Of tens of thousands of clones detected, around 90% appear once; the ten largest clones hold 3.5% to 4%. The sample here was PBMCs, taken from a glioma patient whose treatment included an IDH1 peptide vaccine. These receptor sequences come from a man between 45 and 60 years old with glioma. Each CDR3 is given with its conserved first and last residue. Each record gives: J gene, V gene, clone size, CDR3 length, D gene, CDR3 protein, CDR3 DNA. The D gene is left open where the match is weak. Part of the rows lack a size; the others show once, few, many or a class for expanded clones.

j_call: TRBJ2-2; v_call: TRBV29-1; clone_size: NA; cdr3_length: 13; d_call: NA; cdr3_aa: CSVDYQGSGELFF; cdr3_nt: TGCAGCGTTGACTACCAGGGTAGCGGGGAGCTGTTTTTT
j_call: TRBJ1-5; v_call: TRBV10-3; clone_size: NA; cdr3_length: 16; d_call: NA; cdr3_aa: CAISPTGQLSNQPQHF; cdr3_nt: TGTGCCATCAGCCCCACCGGACAGCTTAGCAATCAGCCCCAGCATTTT
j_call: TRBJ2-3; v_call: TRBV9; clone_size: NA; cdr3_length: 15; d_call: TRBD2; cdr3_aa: CASSVAGGRTDTQYF; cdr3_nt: TGTGCCAGCAGCGTAGCGGGGGGACGCACAGATACGCAGTATTTT
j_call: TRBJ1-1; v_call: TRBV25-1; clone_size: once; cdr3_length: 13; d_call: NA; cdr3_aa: CASTEPWNTEAFF; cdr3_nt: TGTGCCAGCACCGAGCCGTGGAACACTGAAGCTTTCTTT
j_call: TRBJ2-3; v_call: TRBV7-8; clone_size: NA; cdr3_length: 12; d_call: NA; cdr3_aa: CASGGFADTQYF; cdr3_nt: TGTGCCAGCGGGGGGTTCGCAGATACGCAGTATTTT
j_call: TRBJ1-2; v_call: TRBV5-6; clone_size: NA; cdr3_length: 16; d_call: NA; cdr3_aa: CASHSDQGGGVYGYTF; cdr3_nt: TGTGCCAGCCACAGCGACCAAGGCGGGGGGGTTTATGGCTACACCTTC
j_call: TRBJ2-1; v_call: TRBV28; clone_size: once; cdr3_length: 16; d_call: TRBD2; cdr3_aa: CASSRPGLAVYNEQFF; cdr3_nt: TGTGCCAGCTCCCGACCGGGACTAGCGGTATACAATGAGCAGTTCTTC
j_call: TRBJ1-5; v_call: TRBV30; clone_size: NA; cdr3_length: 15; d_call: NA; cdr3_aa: CAWSRDVHSNQPQHF; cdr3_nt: TGTGCCTGGTCCCGGGACGTCCATAGCAATCAGCCCCAGCATTTT
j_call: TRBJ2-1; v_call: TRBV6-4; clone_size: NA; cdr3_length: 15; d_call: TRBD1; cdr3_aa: CASSETGGASNEQFF; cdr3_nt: TGTGCCAGCTCAGAGACAGGGGGTGCGTCTAATGAGCAGTTCTTC
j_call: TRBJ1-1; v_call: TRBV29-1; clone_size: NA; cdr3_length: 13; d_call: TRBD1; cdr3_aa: CSVDRQGHTEAFF; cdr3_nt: TGCAGCGTTGACCGACAGGGCCACACTGAAGCTTTCTTT
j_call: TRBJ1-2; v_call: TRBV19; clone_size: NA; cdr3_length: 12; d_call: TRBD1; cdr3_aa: CATTGGALGYTF; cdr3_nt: TGTGCCACCACAGGGGGTGCCTTGGGCTACACCTTC
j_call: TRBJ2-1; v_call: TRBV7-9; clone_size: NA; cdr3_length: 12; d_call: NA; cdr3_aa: CASSLREDEQFF; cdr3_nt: TGTGCCAGCAGCTTAAGAGAGGATGAGCAGTTCTTC
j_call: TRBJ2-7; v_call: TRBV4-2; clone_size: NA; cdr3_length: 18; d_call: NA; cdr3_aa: CASSQGLAGAGPPYEQYF; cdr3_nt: TGTGCCAGCAGCCAAGGGCTTGCGGGGGCCGGTCCCCCCTACGAGCAGTACTTC
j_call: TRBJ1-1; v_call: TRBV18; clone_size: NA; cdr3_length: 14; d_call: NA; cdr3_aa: CASSPPKGDTEAFF; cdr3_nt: TGTGCCAGCTCACCACCGAAGGGTGACACTGAAGCTTTCTTT
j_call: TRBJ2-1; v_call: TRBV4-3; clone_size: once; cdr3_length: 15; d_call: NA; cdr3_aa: CASSQETPGYNEQFF; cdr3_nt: TGCGCCAGCAGCCAAGAAACTCCCGGTTACAATGAGCAGTTCTTC
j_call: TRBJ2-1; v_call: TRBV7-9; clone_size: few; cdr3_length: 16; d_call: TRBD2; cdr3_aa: CASNKRAGTRHNEQFF; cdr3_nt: TGTGCCAGCAACAAAAGGGCCGGGACTAGACACAATGAGCAGTTCTTC
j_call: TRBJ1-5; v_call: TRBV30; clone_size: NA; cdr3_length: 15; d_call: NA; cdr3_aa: CAWSTDAVGNQPQHF; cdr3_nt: TGTGCCTGGTCTACGGATGCCGTGGGCAATCAGCCCCAGCATTTT
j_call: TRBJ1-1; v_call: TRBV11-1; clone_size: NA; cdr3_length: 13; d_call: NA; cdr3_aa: CASSPGGGTEAFF; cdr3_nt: TGTGCCAGCAGCCCCGGGGGGGGCACTGAAGCTTTCTTT
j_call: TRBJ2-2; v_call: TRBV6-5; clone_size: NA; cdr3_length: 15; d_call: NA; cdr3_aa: CASSLSSPEVGELFF; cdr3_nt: TGTGCCAGCAGCCTCTCCTCCCCAGAGGTCGGGGAGCTGTTTTTT
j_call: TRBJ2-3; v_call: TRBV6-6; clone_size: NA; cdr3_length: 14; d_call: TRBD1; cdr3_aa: CASSQTQGKDTQYF; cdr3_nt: TGTGCCAGCAGTCAGACACAGGGGAAAGATACGCAGTATTTT
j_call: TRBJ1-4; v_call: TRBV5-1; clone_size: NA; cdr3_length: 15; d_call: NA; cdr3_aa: CASSKGPLGGEKLFF; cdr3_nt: TGCGCCAGCAGCAAAGGACCCCTGGGCGGTGAAAAACTGTTTTTT
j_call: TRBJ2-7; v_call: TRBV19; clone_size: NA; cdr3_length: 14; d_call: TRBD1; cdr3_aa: CASSTRTGAYEQYF; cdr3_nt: TGTGCCAGCAGCACGCGGACAGGAGCCTACGAGCAGTACTTC
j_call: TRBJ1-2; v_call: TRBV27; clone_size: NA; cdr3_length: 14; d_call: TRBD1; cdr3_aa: CASSLGQGVDGYTF; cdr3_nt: TGTGCCAGCAGTCTCGGACAGGGGGTGGATGGCTACACCTTC
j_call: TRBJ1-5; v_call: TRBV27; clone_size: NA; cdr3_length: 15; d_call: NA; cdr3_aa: CASSPQGSGNQPQHF; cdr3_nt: TGTGCCAGCAGCCCTCAGGGTTCTGGCAATCAGCCCCAGCATTTT
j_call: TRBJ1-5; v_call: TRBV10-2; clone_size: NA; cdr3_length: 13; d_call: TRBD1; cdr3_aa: CASSGQGNQPQHF; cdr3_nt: TGCGCCAGCAGCGGACAGGGCAATCAGCCCCAGCATTTT
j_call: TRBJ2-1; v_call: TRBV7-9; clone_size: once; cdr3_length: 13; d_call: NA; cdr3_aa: CASSLIPFDEQFF; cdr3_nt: TGTGCCAGCAGCCTGATTCCGTTCGATGAGCAGTTCTTC
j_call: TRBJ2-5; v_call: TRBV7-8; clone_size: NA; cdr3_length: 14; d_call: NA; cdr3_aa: CASSPIVSQETQYF; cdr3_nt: TGTGCCAGCAGCCCCATAGTTTCCCAAGAGACCCAGTACTTC
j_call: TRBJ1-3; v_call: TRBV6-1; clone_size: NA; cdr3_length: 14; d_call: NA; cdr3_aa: CASNQEFSGNTIYF; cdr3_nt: TGTGCCAGCAATCAAGAATTTTCTGGAAACACCATATATTTT
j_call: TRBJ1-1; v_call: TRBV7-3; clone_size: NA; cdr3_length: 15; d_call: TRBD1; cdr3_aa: CASSLFPIGQGEAFF; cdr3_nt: TGTGCCAGCAGCTTATTCCCAATAGGACAGGGTGAAGCTTTCTTT
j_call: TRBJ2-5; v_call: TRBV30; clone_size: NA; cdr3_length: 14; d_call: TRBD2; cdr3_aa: CAWSVGAGEETQYF; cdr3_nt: TGTGCCTGGAGTGTTGGAGCGGGAGAGGAGACCCAGTACTTC
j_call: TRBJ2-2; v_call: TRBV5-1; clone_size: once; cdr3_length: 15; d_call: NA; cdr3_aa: CASSGGTANTGELFF; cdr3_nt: TGCGCCAGCAGCGGCGGGACGGCGAACACCGGGGAGCTGTTTTTT